The 19 T cell receptor beta chains below all came from one sample that was sequenced in a study of blood T cell repertoires in COVID-19. TCRdb's table, derived via immunoSEQ multiplex PCR, lists solely in-frame clones and lacks some. The sample has some 240,000 clones, 75% to 90% seen once. The sample consisted of peripheral blood. The receptor source for this set is a man aged 55-75 years who had recovered from COVID-19.

The genes are TRBV19 and TRBJ1-1; no clear D. V was pared by 6 bases and J by 5 bases, with 16 bases between. The CDR3 spans 14 residues. In germline, CDR1 is LNHDA, CDR2 SQIVND (reference sequence). CDR3 loop: CASSRSWSGTEAFF. In nucleotides, the CDR3 is TGTGCCAGTAGCCGATCCTGGAGTGGGACTGAAGCTTTCTTT. Combining the CDR3 with reference TRBV19 and TRBJ1-1 gives the whole variable domain DGGITQSPKYLFRKEGQNVTLSCEQNLNHDAMYWYRQDPGQGLRLIYYSQIVNDFQKGDIAEGYSVSREKKESFPLTVTSAQKNPTAFYLCASSRSWSGTEAFFGQGTRLTVV.

This clone was seen a few times. This chain links TRBV18 with TRBJ2-1, with TRBD2 matching over 7 bases. Germline trimming cut 1 base from V and 4 bases from J; bases unmatched to any gene: 7. Looked up from germline, CDR1 is KGHSH and CDR2 is LQKENI. This CDR3 region has 16 residues. CDR3: CASSPLLAAPYNEQFF. CDR3 sequence (DNA): TGTGCCAGCTCACCACTCCTAGCGGCCCCGTACAATGAGCAGTTCTTC.

The chain employs TRBV6-2 or TRBV6-3 and TRBJ1-1, with 8 bases fitting TRBD1. Germline assignment: CDR1 MNHEY and CDR2 SVGEGT. The CDR3 runs 15 residues. Losses at the gene ends were 4 bases for V and 6 bases for J; bases not matched to a gene: 10. In nucleotides, the CDR3 is TGTGCCAGCAGTTCCGCGTCCAGGGGGCTGGCTGAAGCTTTCTTT. Translation gives CASSSASRGLAEAFF.

The chain joins TRBV27 to TRBJ1-5; 7 bases are shared with TRBD1. The CDR3 loop spans 15 amino acids. From germline, CDR1 is MNHEY and CDR2 SMNVEV (reference sequence). Germline trimming cut 0 bases from V and 4 bases from J; bases unmatched to any gene: 3. CDR3 bases: TGTGCCAGCAGTTTATCCAGGGGGAGAAATCAGCCCCAGCATTTT. It yields the protein CASSLSRGRNQPQHF.

The chain carries TRBV6-5 and TRBJ2-7, with TRBD1 identical over 7 bases. Trimming cost V 7 bases and J 5 bases; bases outside gene matches: 11. This CDR3 has 14 residues. Germline V gene lookup returns CDR1 MNHEY and CDR2 SVGAGI. The CDR3 sequence is CASKTPGGRNEQYF. The CDR3 nucleotides are TGTGCCAGCAAAACGCCAGGGGGTCGGAACGAGCAGTACTTC.

This clone has a single count. The V gene is TRBV11-2, the J gene TRBJ2-1; TRBD2 might be the D (6 bases). This CDR3 region has 15 residues. From germline, CDR1 is SGHAT and CDR2 FQNNGV. V was trimmed by 2 bases and J by 5 bases, leaving 13 bases between them. The chain's CDR3 is CASSLIGSQDNEQFF. CDR3 bases: TGTGCCAGCAGCTTAATCGGGAGTCAAGACAATGAGCAGTTCTTC.

This sequence joins TRBV6-2 or TRBV6-3 and TRBJ2-3; 9 bases match TRBD1. Germline trimming cut 0 bases from V and 1 base from J; bases unmatched to any gene: 8. The CDR3 covers 18 residues. From germline, CDR1 is MNHEY and CDR2 SVGEGT. The CDR3 here is CASSYSLTGGNGTDTQYF. The CDR3 DNA sequence: TGTGCCAGCAGTTACTCGCTGACAGGGGGTAATGGCACAGATACGCAGTATTTT.

This sequence joins TRBV19 and TRBJ2-7; 8 bases agree with TRBD1. The CDR3 totals 15 residues. With V trimmed by 0 bases and J by 3 bases, 4 bases remained unmatched. Per germline, CDR1 LNHDA and CDR2 SQIVND (reference sequence). The CDR3 spells CASSIEAGGLYEQYF. The DNA of the CDR3 is TGTGCCAGTAGTATAGAGGCAGGGGGCCTCTACGAGCAGTACTTC.

A single count supports this clone. V usage is TRBV6-2 or TRBV6-3 and J usage is TRBJ1-1, with 9 bases identical to TRBD1. This CDR3 contains 15 residues. Germline lookup yields CDR1 MNHEY and CDR2 SVGEGT. J was trimmed by 4 bases and V by 4 bases; bases with no gene match: 7. CDR3 loop: CASSSHRGLRTEAFF. DNA for the CDR3: TGTGCCAGCAGTTCCCACAGGGGGCTTCGCACTGAAGCTTTCTTT.

The V gene is TRBV4-1, the J gene TRBJ1-2; 8 positions agree with TRBD1. The length of the CDR3 is 16 residues. V was pared by 0 bases and J by 7 bases, with 10 bases of the junction left unmatched. Germline-derived CDR1 and CDR2 are MGHRA and YSYEKL. The CDR3 reads CASSQDPGQAVGGYTF. CDR3 nucleotide sequence: TGCGCCAGCAGCCAAGATCCGGGACAGGCCGTCGGTGGCTACACCTTC.

On this clone: Other DNA sequences in this specimen translate into the identical CDR3. V and J are TRBV7-3 and TRBJ2-7; tentative D call: TRBD2 (5 bases). CDR3 length: 14 residues. The V and J ends lost 0 bases and 4 bases respectively, with 10 bases between them. Looked up from germline, CDR1 is SGHTA and CDR2 is FQGTGA. This chain's CDR3 is CASSLTPGSYEQYF. The CDR3 DNA is TGTGCCAGCAGCTTAACCCCGGGGTCTTACGAGCAGTACTTC.

This sequence joins TRBV3-1 (or the pseudogene TRBV3-2) and TRBJ2-5; no clear D gene. CDR3 length equals 12 residues. The V and J ends lost 5 bases and 4 bases respectively, with 8 bases between them. CDR1 is LGHDT and CDR2 is YNNKEL in the germline V gene (reference sequence). CDR3 in amino acids: CASSIARETQYF. The DNA of the CDR3 is TGTGCCAGCAGCATCGCTAGAGAGACCCAGTACTTC.

The rearrangement links TRBV3-1 (or the pseudogene TRBV3-2) to TRBJ1-3; a possible D gene is TRBD1 (6 bases). V lost 3 bases and J lost 3, with 21 bases in between. The CDR3 is 18 amino acids. Per the germline V gene, CDR1 is LGHDT and CDR2 is YNNKEL (reference sequence). CDR3 in amino acids: CASSHLQAGIGGGNTIYF. CDR3 DNA sequence: TGTGCCAGCAGCCATCTCCAAGCGGGAATAGGGGGTGGAAACACCATATATTTT.

This chain links TRBV5-6 with TRBJ2-7, with D maybe TRBD1 (6 bases). The V and J ends lost 3 bases and 3 bases respectively, with 16 bases between them. Germline CDR1 reads SGHDT; CDR2 reads YYEEEE. The CDR3 totals 15 residues. CDR3: CASSSSGTRGYEQYF. CDR3 sequence (DNA): TGTGCCAGCAGCTCTTCCGGGACACGGGGCTACGAGCAGTACTTC.

The chain links TRBV19 to TRBJ1-6; D is perhaps TRBD1 (5 bases). This CDR3 has 17 residues. V gave up 1 base and J gave up 0 bases, with 10 bases separating them. CDR1 is LNHDA and CDR2 is SQIVND in the germline V gene (reference sequence). This CDR3 is CASSIAGQLSYNSPLHF. In DNA, the CDR3 is TGTGCCAGTAGTATAGCAGGGCAGCTCTCCTATAATTCACCCCTCCACTTT.

J is TRBJ2-1 and V is TRBV6-5, with a tentative D call TRBD1 (6 bases). This CDR3 spans 15 amino acids. Trimming took 2 bases from V and 3 from J, leaving 11 bases between them. CDR1 is MNHEY and CDR2 is SVGAGI in the germline V gene. CDR3 coding DNA: TGTGCCAGCAGTTACCAGGGGAGACTCTACAATGAGCAGTTCTTC. This sequence encodes CASSYQGRLYNEQFF.

This chain uses TRBV30 with TRBJ1-5, with D maybe TRBD1 (6 bases). CDR1 is GTSNPN and CDR2 is SVGIG in the germline V gene (reference sequence). There are 13 residues in the CDR3. V shed 4 bases and J shed 2 bases, with 9 bases lying between them. The CDR3 protein is CAWTDSRNQPQHF. DNA for the CDR3: TGTGCCTGGACGGACAGCCGCAATCAGCCCCAGCATTTT. Full variable domain (missing parts from reference TRBV30 and TRBJ1-5): SQTIHQWPATLVQPVGSPLSLECTVEGTSNPNLYWYRQAAGRGLQLLFYSVGIGQISSEVPQNLSASRPQDRQFILSSKKLLLSDSGFYLCAWTDSRNQPQHFGDGTRLSIL.

This chain connects TRBV7-3 to TRBJ2-2; TRBD2 is a possible D gene (5 bases). This CDR3 comprises 14 residues. CDR1 is SGHTA and CDR2 is FQGTGA in the germline V gene. V shed 2 bases and J shed 7 bases, with 11 bases lying between them. The CDR3 bases are TGTGCCAGCAGCTTAGCCTATCGGGGCGGGGAGCTGTTTTTT. Its translation: CASSLAYRGGELFF.

The V gene is TRBV5-1, the J gene TRBJ2-2, with D perhaps TRBD2 (6 bases). The CDR3 sequence is 11 residues long. CDR1 is SGHRS and CDR2 is YFSETQ in the germline V gene. The V end was cut by 10 bases, the J end by 6 bases, with 10 bases between. This CDR3 reads CAQAGPGELFF. CDR3 sequence (DNA): TGCGCCCAGGCGGGGCCCGGGGAGCTGTTTTTT. Full variable domain (rest looked up from reference TRBV5-1 and TRBJ2-2): KAGVTQTPRYLIKTRGQQVTLSCSPISGHRSVSWYQQTPGQGLQFLFEYFSETQRNKGNFPGRFSGRQFSNSRSEMNVSTLELGDSALYLCAQAGPGELFFGEGSRLTVL.